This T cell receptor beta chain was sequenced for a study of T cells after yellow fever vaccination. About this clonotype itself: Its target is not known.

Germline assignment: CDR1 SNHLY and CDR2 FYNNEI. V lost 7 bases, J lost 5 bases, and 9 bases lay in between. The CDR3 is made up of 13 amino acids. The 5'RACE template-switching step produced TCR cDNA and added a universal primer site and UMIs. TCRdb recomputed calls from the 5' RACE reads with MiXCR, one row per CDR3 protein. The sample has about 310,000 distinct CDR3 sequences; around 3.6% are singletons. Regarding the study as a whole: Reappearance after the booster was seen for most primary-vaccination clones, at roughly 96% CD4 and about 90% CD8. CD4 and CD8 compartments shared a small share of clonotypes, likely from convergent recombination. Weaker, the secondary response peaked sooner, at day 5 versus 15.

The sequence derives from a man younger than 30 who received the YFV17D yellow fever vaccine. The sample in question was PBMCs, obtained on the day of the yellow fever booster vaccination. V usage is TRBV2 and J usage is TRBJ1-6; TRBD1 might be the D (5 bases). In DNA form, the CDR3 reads TGTGCCAGCATGGGACGGGATAATTCACCCCTCCACTTT. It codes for CASMGRDNSPLHF.